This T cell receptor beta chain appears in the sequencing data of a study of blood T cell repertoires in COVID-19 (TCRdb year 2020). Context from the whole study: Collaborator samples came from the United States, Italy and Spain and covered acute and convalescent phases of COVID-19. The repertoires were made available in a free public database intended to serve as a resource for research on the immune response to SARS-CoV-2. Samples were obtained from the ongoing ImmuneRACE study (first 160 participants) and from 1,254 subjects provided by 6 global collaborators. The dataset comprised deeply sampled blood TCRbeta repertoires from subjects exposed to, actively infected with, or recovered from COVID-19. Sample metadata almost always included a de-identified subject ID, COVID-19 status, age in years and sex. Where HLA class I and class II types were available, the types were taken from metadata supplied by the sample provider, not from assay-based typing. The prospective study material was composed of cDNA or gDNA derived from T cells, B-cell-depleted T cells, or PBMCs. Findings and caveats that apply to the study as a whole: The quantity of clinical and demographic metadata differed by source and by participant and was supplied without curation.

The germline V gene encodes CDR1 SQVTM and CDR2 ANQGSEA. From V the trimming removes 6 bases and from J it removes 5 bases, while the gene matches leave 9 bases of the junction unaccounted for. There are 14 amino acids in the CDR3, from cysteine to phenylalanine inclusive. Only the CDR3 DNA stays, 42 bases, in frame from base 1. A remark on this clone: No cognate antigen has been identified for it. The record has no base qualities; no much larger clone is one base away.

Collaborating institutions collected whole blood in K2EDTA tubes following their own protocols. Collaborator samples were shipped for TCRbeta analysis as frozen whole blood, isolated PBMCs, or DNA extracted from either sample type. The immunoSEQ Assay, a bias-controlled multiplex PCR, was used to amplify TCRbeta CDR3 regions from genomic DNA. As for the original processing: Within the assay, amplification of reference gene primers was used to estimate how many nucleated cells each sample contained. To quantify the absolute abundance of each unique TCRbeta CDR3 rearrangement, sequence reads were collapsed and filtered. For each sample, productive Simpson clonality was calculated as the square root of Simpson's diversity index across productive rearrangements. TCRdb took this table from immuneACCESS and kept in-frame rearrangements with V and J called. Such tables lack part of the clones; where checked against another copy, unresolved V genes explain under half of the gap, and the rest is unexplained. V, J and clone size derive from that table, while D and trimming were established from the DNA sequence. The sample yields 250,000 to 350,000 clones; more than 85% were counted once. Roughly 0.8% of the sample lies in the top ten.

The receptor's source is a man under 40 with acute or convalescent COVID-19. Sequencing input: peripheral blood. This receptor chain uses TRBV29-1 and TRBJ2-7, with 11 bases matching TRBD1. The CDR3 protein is CSVDGTGGSDEQYF. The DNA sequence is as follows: TGCAGCGTCGATGGGACAGGGGGGTCCGACGAGCAGTACTTC.